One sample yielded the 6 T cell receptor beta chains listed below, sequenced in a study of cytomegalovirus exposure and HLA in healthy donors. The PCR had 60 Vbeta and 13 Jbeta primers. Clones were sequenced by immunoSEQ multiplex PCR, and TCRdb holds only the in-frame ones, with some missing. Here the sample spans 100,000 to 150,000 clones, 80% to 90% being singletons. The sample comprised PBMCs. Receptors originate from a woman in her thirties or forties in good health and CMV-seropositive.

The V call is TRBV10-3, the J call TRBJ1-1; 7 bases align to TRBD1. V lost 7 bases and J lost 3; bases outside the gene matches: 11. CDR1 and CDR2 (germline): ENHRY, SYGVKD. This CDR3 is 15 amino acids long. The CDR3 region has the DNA TGTGCCATCACCGAACGGGACAGTAGGTACACTGAAGCTTTCTTT. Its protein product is CAITERDSRYTEAFF.

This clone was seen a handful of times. CDR3 amino acids: CASTPSGRADHNEQFF. The CDR3 DNA reads as TGTGCCAGTACCCCCAGCGGGAGGGCCGATCACAATGAGCAGTTCTTC. The chain employs TRBV25-1 and TRBJ2-1; 10 bases are a match to TRBD2. J was trimmed by 5 bases and V by 9 bases; bases with no gene match: 13. The germline gives CDR1 MGHDK, CDR2 SYGVNS. The CDR3 spans 16 residues. Full variable domain (missing parts from reference TRBV25-1 and TRBJ2-1): EADIYQTPRYLVIGTGKKITLECSQTMGHDKMYWYQQDPGMELHLIHYSYGVNSTEKGDLSSESTVSRIRTEHFPLTLESARPSHTSQYLCASTPSGRADHNEQFFGPGTRLTVL.

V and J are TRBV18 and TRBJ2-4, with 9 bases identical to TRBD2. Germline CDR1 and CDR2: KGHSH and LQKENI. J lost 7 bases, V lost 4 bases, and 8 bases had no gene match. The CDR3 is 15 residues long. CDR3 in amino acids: CASSQAGGPVNIQYF. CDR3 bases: TGTGCCAGCTCACAGGCGGGAGGGCCTGTGAACATTCAGTACTTC. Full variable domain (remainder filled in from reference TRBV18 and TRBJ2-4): NAGVMQNPRHLVRRRGQEARLRCSPMKGHSHVYWYRQLPEEGLKFMVYLQKENIIDESGMPKERFSAEFPKEGPSILRIQQVVRGDSAAYFCASSQAGGPVNIQYFGAGTRLSVL.

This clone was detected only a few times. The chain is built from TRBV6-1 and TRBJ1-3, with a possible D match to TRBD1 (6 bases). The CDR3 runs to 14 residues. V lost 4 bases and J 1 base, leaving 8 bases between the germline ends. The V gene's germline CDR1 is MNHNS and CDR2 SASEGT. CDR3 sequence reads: CASSAGHSGNTIYF. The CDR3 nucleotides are TGTGCCAGCAGTGCGGGACATTCTGGAAACACCATATATTTT.

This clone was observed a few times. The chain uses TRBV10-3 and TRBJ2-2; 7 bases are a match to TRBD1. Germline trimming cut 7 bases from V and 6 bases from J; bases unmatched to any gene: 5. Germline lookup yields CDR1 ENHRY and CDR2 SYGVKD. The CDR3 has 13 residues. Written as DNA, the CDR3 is TGTGCCATCATGACAGGGCTATCCGGGGAGCTGTTTTTT. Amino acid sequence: CAIMTGLSGELFF.

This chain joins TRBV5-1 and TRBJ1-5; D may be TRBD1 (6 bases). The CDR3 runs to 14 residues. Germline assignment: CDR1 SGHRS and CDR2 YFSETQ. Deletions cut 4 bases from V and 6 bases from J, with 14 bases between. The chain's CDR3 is CASSPTGFGQPQHF. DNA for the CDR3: TGCGCCAGCAGCCCGACAGGATTCGGTCAGCCCCAGCATTTT.